The rows below give T cell receptor beta chains drawn from one sample of a study of T cell responses to AZD1222 COVID-19 vaccine. Sequencing used immunoSEQ multiplex PCR; TCRdb keeps in-frame clones, though not all of them. This table has around 110,000 clones, 87% appearing once. The sample was peripheral blood, taken on day 0 of AZD1222 vaccination. These receptors came from an adult in good health. CDR3s include the opening cysteine and the closing phenylalanine or tryptophan. D genes are given only for firm matches. Clone size is not always given. Where it is, it says once, few, many or a class for expanded clones.

j_call,clone_size,d_call,v_call,cdr3_nt,cdr3_aa
TRBJ1-1,NA,NA,TRBV9,TGTGCCAGCAGCCCCGGCGGGGGACCGAACACTGAAGCTTTCTTT,CASSPGGGPNTEAFF
TRBJ1-6,NA,NA,TRBV9,TGTGCCAGCAGCGTAGCGGGACGGGAGAATTCACCCCTCCACTTT,CASSVAGRENSPLHF
TRBJ1-6,NA,NA,TRBV14,TGTGCCAGCAGCCAAGATCCCGGAACTTTCGGGTATTCACCCCTCCACTTT,CASSQDPGTFGYSPLHF
TRBJ1-1,NA,TRBD1,TRBV5-4,TGTGCCAGCAGCGGGCCCGACAGGGCCCTACAGGAAGCTTTCTTT,CASSGPDRALQEAFF
TRBJ2-2,NA,TRBD2,TRBV6-5,TGTGCCAGCAGTTGGACTAGCGGGAACACCGGGGAGCTGTTTTTT,CASSWTSGNTGELFF
TRBJ2-7,NA,NA,TRBV7-3,TGTGCCAGCAGCTTAACATACGGATCCTACGAGCAGTACTTC,CASSLTYGSYEQYF
TRBJ1-1,NA,NA,TRBV28,TGTGCCAGCAGTTTGCTCATGGAAGCTTTCTTT,CASSLLMEAFF
TRBJ1-1,NA,NA,TRBV10-3,TGTGCCATCACTGGAGGGACGGCTGAAGCTTTCTTT,CAITGGTAEAFF
TRBJ2-1,NA,NA,TRBV13,TGTGCCAGCAGCTACATTATTGACTTACTCTCCTACAATGAGCAGTTCTTC,CASSYIIDLLSYNEQFF
TRBJ1-1,NA,NA,TRBV5-6,TGTGCCAGCAGCTTGGGTCCGGGGGGAGCTTTCTTT,CASSLGPGGAFF
TRBJ2-7,once,TRBD2,TRBV7-2,TGTGCCAGCAGCTTACTCCTACTAGCGGGAGGCTACGAGCAGTACTTC,CASSLLLLAGGYEQYF
TRBJ2-1,NA,TRBD2,TRBV19,TGTGCCAGTACCTCAGAACTAGCGGGGTGGAATGAGCAGTTCTTC,CASTSELAGWNEQFF
TRBJ1-2,once,NA,TRBV5-4,TGTGCCAGCAGCTTGCAGGGGCAGGGATATGGCTACACCTTC,CASSLQGQGYGYTF
TRBJ1-4,few,NA,TRBV20-1,TGCAGTGGGTTGAATGAAAAACTGTTTTTT,CSGLNEKLFF
TRBJ1-2,NA,NA,TRBV5-6,TGTGCCAGCAGCTTGGGACAGAATACTAACTATGGCTACACCTTC,CASSLGQNTNYGYTF
TRBJ2-7,NA,TRBD1,TRBV11-3,TGTGCCAGCAGCTTAGGAAGCACAGGGGCCGCCTACGAGCAGTACTTC,CASSLGSTGAAYEQYF
TRBJ2-7,once,TRBD1,TRBV11-3,TGTGCCAGCAGCCCCGGACAGGGCTCCTACGAGCAGTACTTC,CASSPGQGSYEQYF
TRBJ1-5,NA,NA,TRBV27,TGTGCCAGCAGTTGGATAAGCAATCAGCCCCAGCATTTT,CASSWISNQPQHF
TRBJ2-1,NA,TRBD1,TRBV12-3/TRBV12-4,TGTGCCAGCGGATGGACAGGGGGCAATGAGCAGTTCTTC,CASGWTGGNEQFF
TRBJ1-1,NA,NA,TRBV7-2,TGTGCCAGCAGCTTAACCCGGGACACTGAAGCTTTCTTT,CASSLTRDTEAFF
TRBJ1-6,NA,TRBD1,TRBV25-1,TGTGCCAGCGGATCAGGGGGCGCCTATTCACCCCTCCACTTT,CASGSGGAYSPLHF
TRBJ2-1,NA,TRBD2,TRBV2,TGTGCCAGCAGGTTTACTAGCGGGGGGGGCCTCCCCAATGAGCAGTTCTTC,CASRFTSGGGLPNEQFF
TRBJ1-1,once,NA,TRBV4-1,TGCGCCAGCAGCCAAGTCGAAGGGGGATATTTGAACACTGAAGCTTTCTTT,CASSQVEGGYLNTEAFF
TRBJ2-2,once,NA,TRBV28,TGTGCCAGCCAGGAGGTAACCGGGGAGCTGTTTTTT,CASQEVTGELFF
TRBJ1-4,NA,NA,TRBV30,TGTGCCTGGAGTGTAGCCCATTGGGAAAAACTGTTTTTT,CAWSVAHWEKLFF
TRBJ2-1,NA,NA,TRBV5-4,TGTGCCAGCAGCCTATCGGGACTCCCAGAGCAGTTCTTC,CASSLSGLPEQFF
TRBJ1-1,once,NA,TRBV5-1,TGCGCCAGCAGCCTCCTGGGGGACACTGAAGCTTTCTTT,CASSLLGDTEAFF
TRBJ1-4,NA,NA,TRBV6-5,TGTGCCAGCAGGGCTAGTGCAACTAATGAAAAACTGTTTTTT,CASRASATNEKLFF
TRBJ1-2,NA,TRBD1,TRBV6-5,TGTGCCAGCAGGCGGGGACAGGGGCATGGCTACACCTTC,CASRRGQGHGYTF
TRBJ2-2,NA,NA,TRBV4-1,TGCGCCAGCAGCCAAGATCAAAGAACCGGGGAGCTGTTTTTT,CASSQDQRTGELFF
TRBJ1-1,NA,NA,TRBV28,TGTGCCAGCAGTTTAATGCAAGGGGGGACTTCCCCCACTGAAGCTTTCTTT,CASSLMQGGTSPTEAFF
TRBJ1-6,NA,NA,TRBV28,TGTGCCAGCAGTTTATACCAGGGAATGAATTCACCCCTCCACTTT,CASSLYQGMNSPLHF
TRBJ1-5,NA,NA,TRBV21-1,TGTGCCAGCAGCAGACAGGGAGTTCTACGATACAATCAGCCCCAGCATTTT,CASSRQGVLRYNQPQHF
TRBJ1-2,NA,TRBD1,TRBV2,TGTGCCAGCAGTGCAGGGGGCAACTATGGCTACACCTTC,CASSAGGNYGYTF
TRBJ1-5,NA,TRBD1,TRBV7-9,TGTGCCAGCAGCTGGGGACAGGGGATATATCAGCCCCAGCATTTT,CASSWGQGIYQPQHF
TRBJ1-5,NA,NA,TRBV24-1,TGTGCCACCAGTAAGGGTGGCAATCAGCCCCAGCATTTT,CATSKGGNQPQHF
TRBJ1-2,NA,NA,TRBV28,TGTGCCAGCAGTTTATCTCTCCAGGGGAGCTATGGCTACACCTTC,CASSLSLQGSYGYTF
TRBJ1-3,NA,TRBD1,TRBV18,TGTGCCAGCCGAATGGACAGGGCCGGAAACACCATATATTTT,CASRMDRAGNTIYF
TRBJ2-1,once,NA,TRBV12-3/TRBV12-4,TGTGCCAGCAGTTTCGCGGGTCATGAGCAGTTCTTC,CASSFAGHEQFF
TRBJ2-3,once,TRBD2,TRBV4-1,TGCGCCAGCAGCCGGACTAGCGTGAATTCAGATACGCAGTATTTT,CASSRTSVNSDTQYF
TRBJ2-1,few,NA,TRBV10-1,TGCGCCAGCCGGCATGGATTTTACAATGAGCAGTTCTTC,CASRHGFYNEQFF
TRBJ1-5,NA,NA,TRBV2,TGTGCCAGCAGTGATTGGGCTGCGGGCAATCAGCCCCAGCATTTT,CASSDWAAGNQPQHF
TRBJ1-6,NA,NA,TRBV4-1,TGCGCCAGCAGCCGAGCACGGGGGTTACAATCACCCCTCCACTTT,CASSRARGLQSPLHF
TRBJ1-2,NA,NA,TRBV6-5,TGTGCCAGCGGCAGGGGAAACTATGGCTACACCTTC,CASGRGNYGYTF
TRBJ1-2,NA,NA,TRBV15,TGTGCCACCAGCAGAGATCGAACACCTAACTATGGCTACACCTTC,CATSRDRTPNYGYTF
TRBJ2-3,NA,TRBD2,TRBV6-1,TGTGCCAGCAGTGAATCCTTAAGGCGGGAGGGCTCAGATACGCAGTATTTT,CASSESLRREGSDTQYF
TRBJ1-1,NA,TRBD1,TRBV27,TGTGCCAGCAGTTTACTACTGGGACAGAGAGGGACTGAAGCTTTCTTT,CASSLLLGQRGTEAFF
TRBJ2-1,few,NA,TRBV29-1,TGCAGCGTTGCAACGCCCTGGGATGAGCAGTTCTTC,CSVATPWDEQFF
TRBJ1-2,NA,TRBD1,TRBV27,TGTGCCAGCAGACCCCGACAGGGCGGCCATCCCTATGGCTACACCTTC,CASRPRQGGHPYGYTF
TRBJ1-1,many,NA,TRBV12-5,TGTGCTAGTGGCCTGGGGATGAACACTGAAGCTTTCTTT,CASGLGMNTEAFF
TRBJ2-1,NA,TRBD2,TRBV9,TGTGCCAGCAGCTCCGGACTAGGGCACGATGAGCAGTTCTTC,CASSSGLGHDEQFF
TRBJ1-1,NA,NA,TRBV10-3,TGTGCCATCAGTCCTACAGGGATAGAAGCTTTCTTT,CAISPTGIEAFF
TRBJ1-1,NA,NA,TRBV6-5,TGTGCCAGCAGAGCCGGGACTGTTACTGAAGCTTTCTTT,CASRAGTVTEAFF
TRBJ2-3,NA,NA,TRBV6-5,TGTGCCTCCGGTAATAGCTTCACAGATACGCAGTATTTT,CASGNSFTDTQYF